Sequencing of this TCR beta chain was carried out in a study of shared clonotypes between healthy human individuals (dated by TCRdb to 2018 to 2020). About the investigation overall: Three men and a couple of women, aged 18 to 49 years, made up the cohort. Blood TCR repertoires of four to six healthy adults were deeply sequenced to estimate repertoire size and the extent of clonotype sharing between individuals. To increase sequencing depth and limit assay-specific biases, TCR repertoire library preparation and sequencing were carried out by different laboratories using diverse techniques. Leukapheresis yielded between about 0.85 and 10 billion PBMCs per donor.

What the authors observed across the whole study: Because the study included only a small number of donors, the genetic and exposure-history diversity represented was limited. Pairwise subsampling indicated that sequencing depth was expected to affect the degree of clonotype sharing among donors. Sampling was limited to blood, and TCR repertoires in tissue likely differ from TCR repertoires in blood.

The donors were healthy, HIV-negative adults with no recently reported acute infections or vaccinations. Every donor was a Caucasian adult living in Nashville, Tennessee, USA. For unsorted samples, roughly 90 million PBMCs were counted, and genomic DNA was extracted using the QIAamp DNA Blood Mini kit. Blood was collected by leukapheresis, and PBMCs were isolated by Ficoll-Histopaque density gradient centrifugation and then cryopreserved in liquid nitrogen vapor phase. The junction shows trimming of 3 bases on V and 2 bases on J, and the gene matches do not reach 5 bases of it. There are 15 amino acids in the CDR3, from cysteine to phenylalanine inclusive. Just the 45-base CDR3 DNA is kept, in frame starting at base 1. CDR1 and CDR2, per the germline V gene, are MRHNA and SNTAGT. TCR CDR3 regions were amplified from genomic DNA by multiplex PCR using the deep immunoSEQ assay. Extracted genomic DNA from each cell subset was distributed evenly across all wells of several immunoSEQ 96-well plates, and each plate was treated as a replicate. For unsorted PBMC, approximately 0.3 ug of genomic DNA, equivalent to around 30,000 T cell genomes, went into each replicate PCR. Genomic DNA from unsorted PBMC was sequenced over ten immunoSEQ deep assay plates. Purified libraries were quantified with a Qubit 3.0 fluorometer, sized on a Bioanalyzer 2100, and re-quantified with the KAPA Library Quantification kit. Every immunoSEQ 96-well plate was sequenced on a separate single-read 150-cycle Illumina NextSeq 550 flow cell. Per the original workflow: Because only junctional sequences without quality scores were contained in the immunoSEQ output, filtering matching that applied to full-length reads could not be performed. To assign V/J genes and CDR3, sequences were annotated using PyIR, a Python wrapper for IgBLAST v1.9, with IMGT germline references. Reads were removed for weak V/J assignments (E-value above 1e-6), missing CDR3, stop codons, out-of-frame junctions, or ambiguous translated residues. V3J clonotypes were defined as sequences sharing the same inferred V gene, J gene, and CDR3 amino acid sequence. To compute the percentage overlap between repertoires, the number of shared unique clonotypes was divided by the size of the smaller repertoire. Richness of each repertoire was evaluated using RTK rarefaction, the Chao1 estimator, and Recon v2.1 estimates of unobserved clonotypes. The clones in this table, taken by TCRdb from immuneACCESS, are in-frame only. Not every clone is retained; where verified, under half of the shortfall comes from an unresolved V gene, and the cause of the rest is unknown. For V, J and clone size, that table is used; D and trimming come from the DNA. In all, the sample holds about 560,000 clones, and around 78% of those were seen once. In total, the top ten clones hold approximately 12% of the sample.

Details on this clone: Its antigen specificity is not known. The sample holds no much larger clone one base away, and base qualities are not on file.

The sample was PBMCs. The origin of this receptor is a middle-aged woman in good health. Some clones in this sample may be carry-over from other donors' samples. Recombination connected TRBV6-4 to TRBJ2-3; 7 middle bases align to TRBD2. The CDR3 is CASSEGLADTDTQYF. The DNA sequence is as follows: TGTGCCAGCAGTGAAGGGCTAGCGGACACAGATACGCAGTATTTT.